This entry describes one T cell receptor (beta chain). Its antigen is unidentified. The sample originates from a study of persistence of HIV-infected CD4 T cells. Study summary: Blood samples, up to 180 mL, came from multiple time points, except two leukapheresis donors sampled once. Study-wide points: Degenerate expanded CDR3beta sequences were enriched among CMV- and Gag-responding cells. Within sorted populations, more oligoclonal TCRs accompanied more oligoclonal proviruses.

This was the immunoSEQ version 4 assay in survey mode. Generated by immunoSEQ multiplex PCR, the TCRdb table keeps only in-frame clones and is missing some. The data show fewer than 35,000 clones, approximately 66% seen once. Cells were stimulated with overlapping HIV-1 Gag 15-mer peptides. CD4+ T cells upregulating both CD40 ligand and CD69 were sorted as responding cells. Before stimulation, PBMCs underwent CD8+ T cell depletion. V was shortened by 5 bases and J by 6 bases, with 12 bases between the two germline ends. This CDR3 spans 13 amino acids. Germline V CDR1 and CDR2: MNHEY, SMNVEV (reference sequence).

V and J are TRBV27 and TRBJ2-3, with D unclear. The source was CD4+ T cells sorted from PBMCs after roughly 20-hour stimulation, collected from a patient who received antiretroviral therapy. The TCR originated in an adult man with HIV who was CMV-seropositive. The DNA for the CDR3 is TGTGCCAGCAGTAAAATGGGCCCCGATACGCAGTATTTT. Translated: CASSKMGPDTQYF.